A single sample gave rise to the 29 T cell receptor beta chains below, sequenced in a study of blood T cell repertoires in COVID-19. Here immunoSEQ multiplex PCR was the method, and the copy in TCRdb shows in-frame clones only, minus some. The sample includes approximately 97,000 clones, less than 90% seen only once; the top ten take 18%. Input material: peripheral blood. The receptor set was obtained from an elderly woman with acute or convalescent COVID-19.

The chain carries TRBV2 and TRBJ1-1; D unresolved. V shed 1 base and J shed 3 bases, with 18 bases lying between them. CDR1 and CDR2 (germline): SNHLY, FYNNEI. CDR3 length: 17 residues. The CDR3 loop is CASSEVGTAGSDTEAFF. DNA of the CDR3: TGTGCCAGCAGTGAAGTGGGCACGGCGGGGTCCGACACTGAAGCTTTCTTT.

CDR3 sequence: CASSQGQPSQYF. In DNA, the CDR3 is TGTGCCAGCAGTCAAGGACAGCCATCCCAGTACTTC. The V call is TRBV12-3 or TRBV12-4, the J call TRBJ2-5, with a tentative D call TRBD1 (6 bases). V lost 5 bases and J 9 bases, leaving 13 bases between the germline ends. The CDR3 consists of 12 residues.

The chain has TRBV18 and TRBJ1-2; 9 bases match TRBD1. V was pared by 3 bases and J by 6 bases, with 8 bases of the junction left unmatched. The V gene's germline CDR1 is KGHSH and CDR2 LQKENI. The CDR3 spans 15 residues. The CDR3 sequence is CASSPGTGRRNGYTF. The CDR3 DNA sequence: TGTGCCAGCTCACCCGGGACAGGGAGGAGAAATGGCTACACCTTC. The variable domain in full, completed from reference TRBV18 and TRBJ1-2, reads NAGVMQNPRHLVRRRGQEARLRCSPMKGHSHVYWYRQLPEEGLKFMVYLQKENIIDESGMPKERFSAEFPKEGPSILRIQQVVRGDSAAYFCASSPGTGRRNGYTFGSGTRLTVV.

The chain links TRBV4-2 to TRBJ1-5; D call uncertain. The CDR3 has 14 amino acids. CDR1 is LGHNA, CDR2 YNFKEQ, per germline. Trimming stripped 1 base from V and 7 bases from J, with 11 bases between. DNA of the CDR3: TGTGCCAGCAGCCAAGTCGGGTCCACCCAGCCCCAGCATTTT. Residues: CASSQVGSTQPQHF.

The V call is TRBV5-1, the J call TRBJ2-2; D is perhaps TRBD1 (6 bases). In germline, CDR1 is SGHRS, CDR2 YFSETQ. This CDR3 spans 12 amino acids. Trimming left V 4 bases short and J 11 bases short, with 12 bases between. DNA of the CDR3: TGCGCCAGCAGCCAGGGGACGGTAGAGCTGTTTTTT. Translated: CASSQGTVELFF.

This rearrangement joins TRBV6-5 to TRBJ2-3; 8 bases agree with TRBD1. Trimming cost V 8 bases and J 3 bases; bases outside gene matches: 4. The CDR3 extends over 13 amino acids. CDR1 and CDR2 from the germline V gene are MNHEY and SVGAGI. CDR3 sequence reads: CASGDRPTDTQYF. CDR3 bases: TGTGCCAGCGGGGACAGGCCGACAGATACGCAGTATTTT.

This sequence joins TRBV27 and TRBJ1-1, with D unresolved. The CDR3 has 17 residues. V was cut by 5 bases and J by 6 bases, with 25 bases left in between. CDR1 and CDR2 from the germline V gene are MNHEY and SMNVEV (reference sequence). CDR3 nucleotides: TGTGCCAGCAGTCCCCCCGCAAGGGTGGGAGAAAGCCCTGAAGCTTTCTTT. Its translation: CASSPPARVGESPEAFF.

The genes are TRBV4-1 and TRBJ1-3; the D is unclear. Germline assignment: CDR1 MGHRA and CDR2 YSYEKL. Trimming removed 5 bases at V and 0 bases at J, with 14 bases between. This CDR3 is built from 16 residues. CDR3 coding DNA: TGCGCCAGCAGCTCTCACTTACGGGGCTCTGGAAACACCATATATTTT. Amino acid sequence: CASSSHLRGSGNTIYF.

The V and J genes are TRBV18 and TRBJ1-1, with TRBD1 matching over 8 bases. V gave up 3 bases and J gave up 4 bases; unmatched junction bases: 10. This CDR3 region has 16 residues. Germline assignment: CDR1 KGHSH and CDR2 LQKENI. CDR3 nucleotides: TGTGCCAGCTCACCCAGTAGGACAGGGTGGAGCACTGAAGCTTTCTTT. Its protein product is CASSPSRTGWSTEAFF.

Worth noting for this clone: The conserved phenylalanine or tryptophan is not found at the CDR3 terminus, so this likely reflects a read error. The DNA is omitted, as the CDR3 cannot be located on it reliably, and the CDR3 follows TCRdb's listing. V and J are TRBV6-7 and TRBJ1-4; the listed D gene, TRBD1, was not tested against the DNA. TRBV6-7 is an ORF, and what it does is uncertain. The CDR3 is 8 amino acids long, termini counted. The CDR3 protein is CARGHPGG.

The genes are TRBV7-2 and TRBJ1-1, with D possibly matching TRBD1 (6 bases). The ends were cut back, 5 bases at V and 1 base at J, with 14 bases in the middle. The CDR3 has 15 amino acids. CDR1 is SGHTA, CDR2 FQGNSA, per germline. In DNA, the CDR3 is TGTGCCAGCAGCGCGAGCGGACAGAAGAACACTGAAGCTTTCTTT. Encoded protein: CASSASGQKNTEAFF.

The V call is TRBV3-1 (or the pseudogene TRBV3-2), the J call TRBJ1-5; the match to TRBD1 covers 8 bases. This CDR3 region has 16 residues. The J segment lost 0 bases and the V segment lost 3 bases, leaving 4 bases of the junction unmatched. Germline V CDR1 and CDR2: LGHDT, YNNKEL (reference sequence). CDR3 residues: CASSHGTGDSNQPQHF. The CDR3 nucleotides read TGTGCCAGCAGCCATGGGACAGGAGATAGCAATCAGCCCCAGCATTTT.

The gene calls are TRBV28 and TRBJ1-4; maybe TRBD1 (5 bases). This CDR3 spans 16 amino acids. Trimming removed 5 bases at V and 4 bases at J, with 17 bases between. Per germline, CDR1 MDHEN and CDR2 SYDVKM. DNA of the CDR3: TGTGCCAGCAGTCCTACAGGAACACAGCATAATGAAAAACTGTTTTTT. Amino acids: CASSPTGTQHNEKLFF.

The V call is TRBV5-6, the J call TRBJ1-5; tentative D call: TRBD1 (6 bases). Germline V gene lookup returns CDR1 SGHDT and CDR2 YYEEEE. CDR3 size: 13 residues. V lost 4 bases to trimming and J lost 7 bases, with 12 bases between them. CDR3 region: CASSRNRDQPQHF. The DNA of the CDR3 is TGTGCCAGCAGCCGTAACAGGGACCAGCCCCAGCATTTT.

This rearrangement joins TRBV5-6 to TRBJ1-1; D unresolved. The CDR3 spans 16 residues. Per the germline V gene, CDR1 is SGHDT and CDR2 is YYEEEE. V lost 1 base to trimming and J lost 3 bases, with 16 bases between them. The CDR3 sequence: CASSLRSTSPDTEAFF. DNA of the CDR3: TGTGCCAGCAGCTTGCGGTCCACCTCGCCCGACACTGAAGCTTTCTTT.

The CDR3, as DNA: TGTGCCAGCAGCCCTAGCGGGGGGAGCTCCTACAATGAGCAGTTCTTC. Its translation: CASSPSGGSSYNEQFF. V and J are TRBV9 and TRBJ2-1; 11 nucleotides agree with TRBD2. CDR1 and CDR2 from the germline V gene are SGDLS and YYNGEE. J was trimmed by 0 bases and V by 4 bases; bases with no gene match: 3. The CDR3 extends over 16 amino acids. The full variable domain, its missing parts supplied by reference TRBV9 and TRBJ2-1, is DSGVTQTPKHLITATGQRVTLRCSPRSGDLSVYWYQQSLDQGLQFLIQYYNGEERAKGNILERFSAQQFPDLHSELNLSSLELGDSALYFCASSPSGGSSYNEQFFGPGTRLTVL.

The genes are TRBV6-5 and TRBJ1-2; 7 positions agree with TRBD1. Germline V CDR1 and CDR2: MNHEY, SVGAGI. Trimming cost V 2 bases and J 7 bases; bases outside gene matches: 7. CDR3 size: 14 residues. In DNA, the CDR3 is TGTGCCAGCAGTTACGGCGACAGGGTGGCTGGCTACACCTTC. Its translation is CASSYGDRVAGYTF.

This chain joins TRBV3-1 (or the pseudogene TRBV3-2) and TRBJ1-4, with D perhaps TRBD1 (6 bases). The germline CDR1 and CDR2 sequences are LGHDT and YNNKEL (reference sequence). The V and J ends lost 4 bases and 8 bases respectively, with 23 bases between them. The CDR3 runs 17 residues. CDR3 in amino acids: CASSPWTDRRPGEKLFF. The DNA for the CDR3 is TGTGCCAGCAGCCCTTGGACAGACAGAAGACCTGGGGAAAAACTGTTTTTT.

The V call is TRBV28, the J call TRBJ2-1; 10 nucleotides line up with TRBD2. There are 17 residues in the CDR3. J was trimmed by 4 bases and V by 3 bases; bases with no gene match: 9. Per the germline V gene, CDR1 is MDHEN and CDR2 is SYDVKM. The CDR3 nucleotides read TGTGCCAGCAGTTTTAACGTCCGGACTAGCGGTTACAATGAGCAGTTCTTC. Amino acids: CASSFNVRTSGYNEQFF. The whole variable domain, filled in from reference TRBV28 and TRBJ2-1, reads DVKVTQSSRYLVKRTGEKVFLECVQDMDHENMFWYRQDPGLGLRLIYFSYDVKMKEKGDIPEGYSVSREKKERFSLILESASTNQTSMYLCASSFNVRTSGYNEQFFGPGTRLTVL.

CDR3 loop: CASSMRGQGIQPQHF. In nucleotides, the CDR3 is TGTGCCAGTAGTATGAGAGGACAGGGGATTCAGCCCCAGCATTTT. This sequence joins TRBV19 and TRBJ1-5; TRBD1 aligns across 9 bases. The trim removed 3 bases at V and 6 bases at J, leaving 6 bases unmatched. Germline V gives CDR1 LNHDA, CDR2 SQIVND (reference sequence). The CDR3 loop spans 15 amino acids.

The chain employs TRBV29-1 and TRBJ2-7, with TRBD1 matching over 7 bases. This CDR3 comprises 14 residues. Germline CDR1 is SQVTM and CDR2 is ANQGSEA. Trimming took 7 bases from V and 0 from J; bases not matched to a gene: 9. This chain's CDR3 is CSAQYRDSSYEQYF. CDR3 DNA sequence: TGCAGCGCCCAATACCGGGACAGCTCCTACGAGCAGTACTTC.

This chain joins TRBV18 and TRBJ2-7; TRBD1 aligns across 9 bases. Germline CDR1 reads KGHSH; CDR2 reads LQKENI. The CDR3 spans 15 residues. V lost 5 bases, J lost 1 base, and 6 bases stayed unmatched. CDR3 DNA: TGTGCCAGCTCATGGGACAGGGACCCTTCCTACGAGCAGTACTTC. Its translation: CASSWDRDPSYEQYF.

The rearrangement joins TRBV3-1 (or the pseudogene TRBV3-2) to TRBJ2-4; 8 bases align to TRBD1. Looked up from germline, CDR1 is LGHDT and CDR2 is YNNKEL (reference sequence). With 2 bases clipped from V and 6 bases from J, the junction kept 3 bases outside the gene matches. This CDR3 is built from 14 residues. CDR3: CASSQQGAGNIQYF. In DNA form, the CDR3 reads TGTGCCAGCAGCCAACAGGGGGCCGGAAACATTCAGTACTTC.

This rearrangement joins TRBV19 to TRBJ1-5; D is perhaps TRBD1 (6 bases). Germline V gene data show CDR1 as LNHDA and CDR2 as SQIVND (reference sequence). The V end was cut by 4 bases, the J end by 9 bases, with 16 bases between. The CDR3 runs to 14 residues. For the CDR3, the DNA is TGTGCCAGTAGTACTCAGGACAGATCGCCGCCCCAGCATTTT. Its translation is CASSTQDRSPPQHF. Full variable domain (missing parts from reference TRBV19 and TRBJ1-5): DGGITQSPKYLFRKEGQNVTLSCEQNLNHDAMYWYRQDPGQGLRLIYYSQIVNDFQKGDIAEGYSVSREKKESFPLTVTSAQKNPTAFYLCASSTQDRSPPQHFGDGTRLSIL.

This sequence joins TRBV2 and TRBJ2-7; no clear D. Germline V CDR1 and CDR2: SNHLY, FYNNEI. The CDR3 sequence is 14 residues long. V was clipped by 5 bases and J by 2 bases, with 13 bases between them. CDR3 residues: CASSPDLQAYEQYF. CDR3 nucleotides: TGTGCCAGCAGTCCAGACTTACAAGCCTACGAGCAGTACTTC.

The V and J genes are TRBV6-5 and TRBJ2-7, with D possibly TRBD1 on 6 matching bases. Trimming took off 5 bases at V and 6 bases at J, with 20 bases between the two ends. Per germline, CDR1 MNHEY and CDR2 SVGAGI. The CDR3 has 15 residues. The CDR3 coding sequence is TGTGCCAGCAGTCGGGACAAGGCGAGGATCGGCGAGCAGTACTTC. It codes for CASSRDKARIGEQYF.

The chain joins TRBV7-8 to TRBJ1-4, with 7 bases aligning to TRBD1. Looked up from germline, CDR1 is SGHVS and CDR2 is FQNEAQ. The trim removed 5 bases at V and 8 bases at J, leaving 11 bases unmatched. The CDR3 contains 15 residues. The CDR3 region is CASSHGTVHREKLFF. In nucleotides, the CDR3 is TGTGCCAGCAGCCACGGGACAGTGCATCGGGAAAAACTGTTTTTT.

The chain links TRBV13 to TRBJ2-1; 9 bases are a match to TRBD2. This CDR3 spans 19 amino acids. Germline V gene sequence: CDR1 PRHDT, CDR2 FYEKMQ (reference sequence). After removal of 6 bases from V and 9 bases from J, the junction contained 24 bases not matched to a gene. The CDR3 here is CASSSGLVAGGGAFSEQFF. DNA for the CDR3: TGTGCCAGCAGTTCGGGCCTGGTAGCTGGCGGGGGGGCTTTCTCTGAGCAGTTCTTC.

Only a few counts were recorded for this clone. The rearrangement joins TRBV20-1 to TRBJ1-2, with TRBD1 matching 7 bases. Losses at the gene ends were 3 bases for V and 6 bases for J; bases not matched to a gene: 1. Germline V lookup: CDR1 DFQATT, CDR2 SNEGSKA (reference sequence). The CDR3 spans 11 residues. This chain's CDR3 is CSARGTDGYTF. The CDR3 DNA reads as TGCAGTGCTAGGGGGACAGATGGCTACACCTTC.